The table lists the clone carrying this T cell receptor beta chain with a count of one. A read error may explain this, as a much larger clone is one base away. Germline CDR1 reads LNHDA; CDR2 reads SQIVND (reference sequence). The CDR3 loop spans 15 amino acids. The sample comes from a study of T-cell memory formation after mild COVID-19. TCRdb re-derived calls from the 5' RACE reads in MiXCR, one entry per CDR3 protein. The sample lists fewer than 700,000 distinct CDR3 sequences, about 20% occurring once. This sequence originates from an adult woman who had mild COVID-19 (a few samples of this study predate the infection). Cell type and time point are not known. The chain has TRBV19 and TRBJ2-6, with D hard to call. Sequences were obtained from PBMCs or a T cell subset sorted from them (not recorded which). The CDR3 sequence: CAGSTTFSGANVLTF. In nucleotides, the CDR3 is TGTGCCGGTAGTACGACATTCTCTGGGGCCAACGTCCTGACTTTC.